The 16 T cell receptor beta chains below were found in one sample sequenced in a study of T cells in tuberculosis. Assay: immunoSEQ multiplex PCR; the TCRdb copy retains only in-frame clones and omits some. The sample has around 29,000 clones, approximately 93% seen once; the top ten hold around 4.6%. The sequencing sample was made of PBMCs. The receptors derive from a donor under 30 with latent tuberculosis or without tuberculosis infection.

This sequence joins TRBV27 and TRBJ2-1; possibly TRBD1 for D (6 bases). This CDR3 is built from 15 residues. Germline CDR1 is MNHEY and CDR2 is SMNVEV (reference sequence). Trimming took off 3 bases at V and 4 bases at J, with 13 bases between the two ends. In DNA, the CDR3 is TGTGCCAGCAGTTTTGGCAGGGGTCGGTACAATGAGCAGTTCTTC. Translated, it gives CASSFGRGRYNEQFF.

This clone was seen more than once but under ten times. The CDR3 DNA follows: TGTGCCAGCAGCGACAGGGATCGGAATGAAAAACTGTTTTTT. Protein sequence: CASSDRDRNEKLFF. The V gene is TRBV5-8, the J gene TRBJ1-4; 7 nucleotides align to TRBD1. V lost 4 bases and J lost 5; bases outside the gene matches: 5. CDR3 size: 14 residues. The V gene's germline CDR1 is SGHTS and CDR2 YDEGEE.

The rearrangement joins TRBV11-2 to TRBJ1-5, with D possibly TRBD1 on 5 matching bases. There are 15 residues in the CDR3. Looked up from germline, CDR1 is SGHAT and CDR2 is FQNNGV. V was trimmed by 2 bases and J by 0 bases, leaving 8 bases between them. The CDR3 region has the DNA TGTGCCAGCAGCTTACAGGGTTATAGCAATCAGCCCCAGCATTTT. Encoded protein: CASSLQGYSNQPQHF.

This clone was seen a single time. DNA of the CDR3: TGTGCCAGCAGCGCCCCTAGCGACTCCTACGAGCAGTACTTC. As protein: CASSAPSDSYEQYF. The chain joins TRBV5-6 to TRBJ2-7; tentatively, D is TRBD2 (6 bases). This CDR3 is 14 amino acids long. Trimming removed 4 bases from V and 0 bases from J, with 11 bases in between. The germline CDR1 and CDR2 sequences are SGHDT and YYEEEE. Complete variable domain (other parts from reference TRBV5-6 and TRBJ2-7): DAGVTQSPTHLIKTRGQQVTLRCSPKSGHDTVSWYQQALGQGPQFIFQYYEEEERQRGNFPDRFSGHQFPNYSSELNVNALLLGDSALYLCASSAPSDSYEQYFGPGTRLTVT.

This clone showed up just a few times. The identical CDR3 is also encoded by other nucleotide sequences in the sample. The gene calls are TRBV7-2 and TRBJ2-7, with no clear D. V lost 5 bases and J lost 0, with 5 bases in between. CDR3 size: 12 residues. Germline CDR1 reads SGHTA; CDR2 reads FQGNSA. The CDR3 DNA is TGTGCCAGCAGCCTCAGCTCCTACGAGCAGTACTTC. It specifies CASSLSSYEQYF.

This rearrangement joins TRBV14 to TRBJ2-7; 9 bases agree with TRBD1. Germline CDR1 SGHDN, CDR2 FVKESK. The V segment lost 6 bases and the J segment 6 bases; nucleotides outside the gene matches: 6. This CDR3 has 13 residues. The CDR3 DNA is TGTGCCAGCAGTCTCGGACAGGGGAGCGAGCAGTACTTC. Amino acids: CASSLGQGSEQYF.

The chain has TRBV7-9 and TRBJ1-2; the match to TRBD1 covers 7 bases. There are 14 residues in the CDR3. The junction had 3 bases not matched to a gene; V was cut back by 1 base and J by 4 bases. CDR1 and CDR2 from the germline V gene are SEHNR and FQNEAQ (reference sequence). CDR3 loop: CASSLGQGIYGYTF. CDR3 DNA: TGTGCCAGCAGCTTAGGACAGGGAATCTATGGCTACACCTTC.

V usage is TRBV19 and J usage is TRBJ1-4, with a tentative D call TRBD1 (6 bases). CDR1 is LNHDA, CDR2 SQIVND, per germline (reference sequence). The V gene lost 3 bases and the J gene lost 16 bases, with 15 bases spanning the gap. There are 12 residues in the CDR3. The CDR3 DNA reads as TGTGCCAGTAGTATGTACCCAGGGGAACGGTTTTTT. This gives the protein CASSMYPGERFF.

In this sample, this clone turned up once. This chain uses TRBV14 with TRBJ2-5; possible D gene TRBD2, 6 bases. V lost 6 bases and J lost 4, with 15 bases in between. Per the germline V gene, CDR1 is SGHDN and CDR2 is FVKESK. CDR3 length: 14 residues. CDR3 nucleotide sequence: TGTGCCAGCAGGGAAACTAGCCAGGGAGAGACCCAGTACTTC. The encoded protein is CASRETSQGETQYF.

The chain combines TRBV9 with TRBJ2-3, with 10 bases fitting TRBD1. The V and J ends lost 2 bases and 0 bases, in that order; junction bases with no gene match: 3. The CDR3 runs 16 residues. The germline gives CDR1 SGDLS, CDR2 YYNGEE. The DNA of the CDR3 is TGTGCCAGCAGCGTTAGACAGGGGGCTAGCACAGATACGCAGTATTTT. Its translation is CASSVRQGASTDTQYF.

This chain connects TRBV28 to TRBJ1-5; 7 positions agree with TRBD1. V dropped 9 bases and J dropped 6; count of bases not matched to a gene: 20. Germline assignment: CDR1 MDHEN and CDR2 SYDVKM. The length of the CDR3 is 17 residues. CDR3 sequence: CASYVDRWGISFQPQHF. CDR3 coding DNA: TGTGCCAGTTATGTGGACAGGTGGGGTATTAGTTTTCAGCCCCAGCATTTT.

This clone appeared a few times. This rearrangement joins TRBV19 to TRBJ2-7; 7 bases match TRBD1. Looked up from germline, CDR1 is LNHDA and CDR2 is SQIVND (reference sequence). This CDR3 region has 13 residues. V was clipped by 4 bases and J by 3 bases; unmatched bases: 3. This chain's CDR3 is CASSRDSFYEQYF. DNA for the CDR3: TGTGCCAGTAGTAGGGACAGTTTCTACGAGCAGTACTTC. Full variable domain (remainder filled in from reference TRBV19 and TRBJ2-7): DGGITQSPKYLFRKEGQNVTLSCEQNLNHDAMYWYRQDPGQGLRLIYYSQIVNDFQKGDIAEGYSVSREKKESFPLTVTSAQKNPTAFYLCASSRDSFYEQYFGPGTRLTVT.

The J gene is TRBJ2-7, the V gene TRBV19; 8 positions match TRBD1. The CDR3 has 16 residues. Germline loops: CDR1 LNHDA, CDR2 SQIVND (reference sequence). V lost 3 bases to trimming and J lost 2 bases; unmatched junction nucleotides: 9. CDR3 loop: CASSISRTGSPYEQYF. CDR3 sequence (DNA): TGTGCCAGTAGTATTTCACGGACAGGGAGCCCCTACGAGCAGTACTTC.

The J gene is TRBJ2-2, the V gene TRBV7-8; 8 nucleotides match TRBD2. From germline, CDR1 is SGHVS and CDR2 FQNEAQ. J gave up 7 bases and V 5 bases, and 9 bases lay outside the gene matches. The CDR3 is made up of 15 amino acids. For the CDR3, the DNA is TGTGCCAGCAGCCTGACTAGCGTCCGGGACGGGGAGCTGTTTTTT. Translation: CASSLTSVRDGELFF.

This clone was seen once. The V call is TRBV7-3, the J call TRBJ1-1, with D perhaps TRBD1 (5 bases). The CDR3 totals 14 residues. Germline V gene sequence: CDR1 SGHTA, CDR2 FQGTGA. V gave up 5 bases and J gave up 4 bases, with 14 bases separating them. CDR3 amino acids: CASSPSAGGTEAFF. CDR3 in DNA: TGTGCCAGCAGCCCCTCCGCGGGGGGCACTGAAGCTTTCTTT.

The chain joins TRBV7-3 to TRBJ2-3; D is undetermined. Germline V gene lookup returns CDR1 SGHTA and CDR2 FQGTGA. With 2 bases removed from V and 0 bases from J, the gap between germline ends came to 9 bases. The CDR3 extends over 15 amino acids. The CDR3 protein is CASSLGQASTDTQYF. The DNA for the CDR3 is TGTGCCAGCAGCTTAGGGCAGGCAAGCACAGATACGCAGTATTTT. Full variable domain (missing parts from reference TRBV7-3 and TRBJ2-3): GAGVSQTPSNKVTEKGKYVELRCDPISGHTALYWYRQSLGQGPEFLIYFQGTGAADDSGLPNDRFFAVRPEGSVSTLKIQRTERGDSAVYLCASSLGQASTDTQYFGPGTRLTVL.